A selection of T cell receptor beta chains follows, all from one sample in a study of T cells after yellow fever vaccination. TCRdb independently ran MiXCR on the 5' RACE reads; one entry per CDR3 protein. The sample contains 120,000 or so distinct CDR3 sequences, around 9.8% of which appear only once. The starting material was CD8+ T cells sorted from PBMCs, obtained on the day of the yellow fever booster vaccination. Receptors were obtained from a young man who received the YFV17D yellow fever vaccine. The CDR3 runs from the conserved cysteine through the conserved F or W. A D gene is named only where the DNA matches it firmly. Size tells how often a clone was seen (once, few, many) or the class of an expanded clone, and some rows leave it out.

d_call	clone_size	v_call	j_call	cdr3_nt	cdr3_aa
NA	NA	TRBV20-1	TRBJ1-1	TGCAGTGCGGGGTCAGGGGTTGAAGCTTTCTTT	CSAGSGVEAFF
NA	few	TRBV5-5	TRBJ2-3	TGTGCCAGCAGCTTGGCCGTATTGGCAGAGAAGAAGAGCACAGATACGCAGTATTTT	CASSLAVLAEKKSTDTQYF
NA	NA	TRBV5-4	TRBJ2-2	TGTGCCAGCAGCTTAATCGCCGGGGAGCTGTTTTTT	CASSLIAGELFF
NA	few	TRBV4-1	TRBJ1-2	TGCGCCAGCGGTTTCGCTTATGGCTACACCTTC	CASGFAYGYTF
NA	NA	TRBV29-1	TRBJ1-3	TGCAGCGTTGAGATCCTGGGAGAGATTGGAAACACCATATATTTT	CSVEILGEIGNTIYF
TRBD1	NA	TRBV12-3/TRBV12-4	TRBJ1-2	TGTGCCAGCAGCAAGGGACAGCCCACCTATGGCTACACCTTC	CASSKGQPTYGYTF
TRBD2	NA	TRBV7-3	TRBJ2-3	TGTGCCAGCAGCTCATTCCCGGGACTAGCTGCAGATACGCAGTATTTT	CASSSFPGLAADTQYF
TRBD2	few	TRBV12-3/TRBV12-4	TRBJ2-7	TGTGCCAGCCGGGCTAGCGGGGGGACCTACGAGCAGTACTTC	CASRASGGTYEQYF
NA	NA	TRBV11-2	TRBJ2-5	TGTGCCAGCAGCTTCCGGGTCGAACAAGAGACCCAGTACTTC	CASSFRVEQETQYF
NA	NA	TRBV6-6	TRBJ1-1	TGTGCCAGCACCCCACTACCTACTGAAGCTTTCTTT	CASTPLPTEAFF
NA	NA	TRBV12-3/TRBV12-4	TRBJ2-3	TGTGCCAGCAGCCCCGCTCGAGGGGTACTGATCACAGATACGCAGTATTTT	CASSPARGVLITDTQYF
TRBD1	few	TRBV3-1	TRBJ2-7	TGTGCCAGCAGCGCTCTACAGGGGAGCGAGCAGTACTTC	CASSALQGSEQYF
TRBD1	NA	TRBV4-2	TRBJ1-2	TGTGCCAGCAGCCAAGATTTCGGACAGGACTATGGCTACACCTTC	CASSQDFGQDYGYTF
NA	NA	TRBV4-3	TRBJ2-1	TGCGCCAGCAGCCAAGTGCCGACAAGGGACCATGAGCAGTTCTTC	CASSQVPTRDHEQFF
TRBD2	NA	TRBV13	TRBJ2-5	TGTGCCAGCAGCTTACAATCTAGCGGGGAGTACCAAGAGACCCAGTACTTC	CASSLQSSGEYQETQYF
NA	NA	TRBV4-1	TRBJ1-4	TGCGCCAGCAGCCCTCGGCAGGACTATGAAAAACTGTTTTTT	CASSPRQDYEKLFF
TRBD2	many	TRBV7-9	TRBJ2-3	TGTGCCAGCAGCTTACATAGCGGGGCTACAGATACGCAGTATTTT	CASSLHSGATDTQYF
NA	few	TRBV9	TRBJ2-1	TGTGCCAGCAGCGTTGCCGCAAGGGGGGACCCTTTCTTC	CASSVAARGDPFF
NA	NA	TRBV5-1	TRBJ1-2	TGCGCCAGCAGCTTGGAGGGTATCTATGGCTACACCTTC	CASSLEGIYGYTF
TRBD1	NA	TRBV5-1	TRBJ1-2	TGCGCCAGCAGTTTGGGACAGGGAACGGGACTTGGTTATGGCTACACCTTC	CASSLGQGTGLGYGYTF
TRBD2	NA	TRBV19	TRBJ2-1	TGTGCCAGTGATTTAAGCGGGGGGTCCAATGAGCAGTTCTTC	CASDLSGGSNEQFF
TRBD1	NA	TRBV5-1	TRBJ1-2	TGCGCCAGCAGCTCGCGGACAGGGGGCTATGGCTACACCTTC	CASSSRTGGYGYTF
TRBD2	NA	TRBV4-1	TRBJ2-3	TGCGCCAGCACTGACTGGACTAGCGGGGGCACAGATACGCAGTATTTT	CASTDWTSGGTDTQYF
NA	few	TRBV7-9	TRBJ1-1	TGTGCCAGCAGCTTACGGGTCGACACTGAAGCTTTCTTT	CASSLRVDTEAFF
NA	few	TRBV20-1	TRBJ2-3	TGCAGTGCTAGAGATCTCTTGGGCAGGTTCCCAGATACGCAGTATTTT	CSARDLLGRFPDTQYF
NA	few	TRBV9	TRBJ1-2	TGTGCCAGCAGCGTAGGGTCGGGGGGAGGTGGTGGCTACACCTTC	CASSVGSGGGGGYTF
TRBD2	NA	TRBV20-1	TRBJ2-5	TGCAGTGCTAGAGATAAGCTAGCGGAACAAGAGACCCAGTACTTC	CSARDKLAEQETQYF
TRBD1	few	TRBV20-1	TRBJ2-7	TGCAGTGCTACGTCGACAGGGGACCGCTACGAGCAGTACTTC	CSATSTGDRYEQYF
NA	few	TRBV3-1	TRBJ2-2	TGTGCCAGCAGCCCAGGAAGACAGATAGACACCGGGGAGCTGTTTTTT	CASSPGRQIDTGELFF
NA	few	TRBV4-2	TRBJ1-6	TGTGCCAGCAGCCAAGGTTCCAGCTTGGAATCACCCCTCCACTTT	CASSQGSSLESPLHF
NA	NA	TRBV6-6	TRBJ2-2	TGTGCCAGCAGGCCGGGACCCTTGACCCCGAACACCGGGGAGCTGTTTTTT	CASRPGPLTPNTGELFF
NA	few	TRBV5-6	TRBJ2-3	TGTGCCAGCAGCCTCTATAAGGGACGGGCAGATACGCAGTATTTT	CASSLYKGRADTQYF
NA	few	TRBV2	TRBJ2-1	TGTGCCAGCAGTGAATCCCCAAGACAGCCTATTGAGCAGTTCTTC	CASSESPRQPIEQFF
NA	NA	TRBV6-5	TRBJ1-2	TGTGCCAGCAGTTACCTTGGGGACGGCTACACCTTC	CASSYLGDGYTF
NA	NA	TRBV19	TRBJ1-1	TGTGCCAGTAAAGCAGGGGAGTTCACTGAAGCTTTCTTT	CASKAGEFTEAFF
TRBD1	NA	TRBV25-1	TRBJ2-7	TGTGCCAGCAGTAAGTGGGACAGCGAATACGAGCAGTACTTC	CASSKWDSEYEQYF
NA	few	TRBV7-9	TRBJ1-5	TGTGCCAGCAGCTTACACCGAACCAAGGGACTCAATCAGCCCCAGCATTTT	CASSLHRTKGLNQPQHF
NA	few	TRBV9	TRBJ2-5	TGTGCCAGCAGCGTAGTTGGGGAAGAGACCCAGTACTTC	CASSVVGEETQYF
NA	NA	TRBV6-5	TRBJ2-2	TGTGCCAGCAGTTACTCGGCTAGCGCCGGGGAGCTGTTTTTT	CASSYSASAGELFF